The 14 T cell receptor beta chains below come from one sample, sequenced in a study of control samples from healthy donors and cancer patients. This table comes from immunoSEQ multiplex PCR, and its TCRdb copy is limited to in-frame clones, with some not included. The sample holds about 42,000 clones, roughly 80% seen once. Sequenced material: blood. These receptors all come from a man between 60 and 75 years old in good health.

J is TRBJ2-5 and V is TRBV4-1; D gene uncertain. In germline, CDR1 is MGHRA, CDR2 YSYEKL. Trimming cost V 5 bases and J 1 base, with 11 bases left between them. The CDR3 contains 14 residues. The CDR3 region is CASSYGATQETQYF. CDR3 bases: TGCGCCAGCAGCTACGGAGCGACCCAAGAGACCCAGTACTTC.

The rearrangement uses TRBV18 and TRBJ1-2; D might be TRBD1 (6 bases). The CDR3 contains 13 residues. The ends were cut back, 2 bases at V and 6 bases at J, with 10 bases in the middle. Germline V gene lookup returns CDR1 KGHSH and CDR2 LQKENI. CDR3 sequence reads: CASSPRGDHGYTF. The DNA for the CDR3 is TGTGCCAGCTCACCAAGGGGGGACCATGGCTACACCTTC.

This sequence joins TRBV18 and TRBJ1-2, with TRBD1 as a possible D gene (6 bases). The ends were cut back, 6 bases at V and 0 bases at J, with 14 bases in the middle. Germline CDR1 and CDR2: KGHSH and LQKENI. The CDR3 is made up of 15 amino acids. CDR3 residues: CASSFTGIANYGYTF. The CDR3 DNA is TGTGCCAGCTCGTTTACAGGGATAGCTAACTATGGCTACACCTTC.

The CDR3 DNA reads as TGCAGCGTAGGGGGGCTAGCGGGAGTGGGGAGCTCCTACAATGAGCAGTTCTTC. As protein: CSVGGLAGVGSSYNEQFF. The chain is built from TRBV29-1 and TRBJ2-1; 10 bases agree with TRBD2. CDR3 length: 18 residues. Germline V CDR1 and CDR2: SQVTM, ANQGSEA. Trimming removed 6 bases from V and 0 bases from J; junction bases left unmatched: 14.

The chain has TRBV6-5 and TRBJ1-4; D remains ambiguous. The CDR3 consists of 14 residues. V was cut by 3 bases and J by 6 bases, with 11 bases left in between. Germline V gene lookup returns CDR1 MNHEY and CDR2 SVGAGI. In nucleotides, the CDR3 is TGTGCCAGCAGTTATTCCGGACCCCATGAAAAACTGTTTTTT. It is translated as CASSYSGPHEKLFF.

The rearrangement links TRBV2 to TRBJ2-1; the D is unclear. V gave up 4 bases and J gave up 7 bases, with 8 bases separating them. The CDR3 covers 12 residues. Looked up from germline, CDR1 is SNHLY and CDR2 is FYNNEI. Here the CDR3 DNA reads TGTGCCAGCAGTGGAGACTGGAATGAGCAGTTCTTC. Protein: CASSGDWNEQFF.

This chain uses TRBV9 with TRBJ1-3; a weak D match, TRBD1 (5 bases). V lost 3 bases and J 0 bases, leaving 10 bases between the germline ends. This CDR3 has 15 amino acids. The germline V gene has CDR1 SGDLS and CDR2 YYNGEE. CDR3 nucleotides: TGTGCCAGCAGCGCCAGACAGTTCTCTGGAAACACCATATATTTT. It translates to CASSARQFSGNTIYF.

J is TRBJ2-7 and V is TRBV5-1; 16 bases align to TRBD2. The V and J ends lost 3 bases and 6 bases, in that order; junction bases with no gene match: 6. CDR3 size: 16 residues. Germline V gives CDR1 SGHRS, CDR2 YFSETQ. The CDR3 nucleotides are TGCGCCAGCAGCTCGGGACTAGCGGGAGGGCAGTCCGAGCAGTACTTC. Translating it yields CASSSGLAGGQSEQYF. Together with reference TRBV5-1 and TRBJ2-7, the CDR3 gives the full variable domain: KAGVTQTPRYLIKTRGQQVTLSCSPISGHRSVSWYQQTPGQGLQFLFEYFSETQRNKGNFPGRFSGRQFSNSRSEMNVSTLELGDSALYLCASSSGLAGGQSEQYFGPGTRLTVT.

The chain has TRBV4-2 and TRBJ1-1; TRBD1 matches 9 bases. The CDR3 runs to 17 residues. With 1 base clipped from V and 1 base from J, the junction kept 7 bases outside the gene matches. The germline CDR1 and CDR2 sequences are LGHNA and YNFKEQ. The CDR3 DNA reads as TGTGCCAGCAGCCAAGTCGCCGGGACAGGGTCGAACACTGAAGCTTTCTTT. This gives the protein CASSQVAGTGSNTEAFF.

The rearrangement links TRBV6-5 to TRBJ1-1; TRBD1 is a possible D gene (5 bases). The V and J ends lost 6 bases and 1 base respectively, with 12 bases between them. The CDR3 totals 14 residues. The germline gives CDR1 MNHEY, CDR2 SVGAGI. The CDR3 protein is CASRREGPNTEAFF. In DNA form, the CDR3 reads TGTGCCAGCAGGAGGGAGGGACCGAACACTGAAGCTTTCTTT.

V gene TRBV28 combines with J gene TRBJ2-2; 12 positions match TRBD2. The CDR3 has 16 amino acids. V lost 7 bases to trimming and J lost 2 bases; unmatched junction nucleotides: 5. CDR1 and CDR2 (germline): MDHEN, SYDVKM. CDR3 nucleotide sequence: TGTGCCAGCACCCCTAGCGGGGGGGTAAACACCGGGGAGCTGTTTTTT. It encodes CASTPSGGVNTGELFF.

CDR3 protein: CASSQQTGVSPLHF. For the CDR3, the DNA is TGTGCCAGCAGCCAACAGACAGGGGTGTCACCCCTCCACTTT. The V gene is TRBV3-1 (or the pseudogene TRBV3-2), the J gene TRBJ1-6; 8 nucleotides line up with TRBD1. This CDR3 region has 14 residues. The V and J ends lost 2 bases and 10 bases, in that order; junction bases with no gene match: 4. The V gene's germline CDR1 is LGHDT and CDR2 YNNKEL (reference sequence).

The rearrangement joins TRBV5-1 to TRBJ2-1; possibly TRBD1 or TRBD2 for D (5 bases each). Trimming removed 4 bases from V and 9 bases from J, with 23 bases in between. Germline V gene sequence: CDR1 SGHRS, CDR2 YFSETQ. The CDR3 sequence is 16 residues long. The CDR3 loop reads CASSRPRDDIWGEQFF. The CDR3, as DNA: TGCGCCAGCAGCCGTCCTAGGGACGATATTTGGGGTGAGCAGTTCTTC. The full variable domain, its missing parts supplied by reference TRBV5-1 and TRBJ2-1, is KAGVTQTPRYLIKTRGQQVTLSCSPISGHRSVSWYQQTPGQGLQFLFEYFSETQRNKGNFPGRFSGRQFSNSRSEMNVSTLELGDSALYLCASSRPRDDIWGEQFFGPGTRLTVL.

CDR3 sequence reads: CASSQGRDRDNQPQHF. CDR3 nucleotide sequence: TGCGCCAGCAGCCAAGGCCGGGACAGGGATAATCAGCCCCAGCATTTT. This sequence joins TRBV4-3 and TRBJ1-5; TRBD1 matches at 9 bases. Germline assignment: CDR1 LGHNA and CDR2 YSLEER. Trimming removed 1 base from V and 4 bases from J; junction bases left unmatched: 5. There are 16 residues in the CDR3.